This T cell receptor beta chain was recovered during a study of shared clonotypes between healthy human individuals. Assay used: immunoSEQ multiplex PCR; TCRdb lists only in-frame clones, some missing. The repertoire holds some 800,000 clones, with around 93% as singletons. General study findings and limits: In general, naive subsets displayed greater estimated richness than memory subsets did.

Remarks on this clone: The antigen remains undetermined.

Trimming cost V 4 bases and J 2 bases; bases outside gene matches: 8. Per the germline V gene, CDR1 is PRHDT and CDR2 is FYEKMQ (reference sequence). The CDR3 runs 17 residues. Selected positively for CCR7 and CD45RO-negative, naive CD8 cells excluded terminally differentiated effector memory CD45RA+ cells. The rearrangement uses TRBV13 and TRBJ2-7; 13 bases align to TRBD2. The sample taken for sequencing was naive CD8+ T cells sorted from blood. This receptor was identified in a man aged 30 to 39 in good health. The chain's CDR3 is CASSSGLAGPPTYEQYF. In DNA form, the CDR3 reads TGTGCCAGCAGCTCGGGACTAGCGGGACCCCCCACCTACGAGCAGTACTTC.